This TCR beta chain was identified in a study of blood T cell repertoires in COVID-19. Libraries were prepared by immunoSEQ multiplex PCR; TCRdb keeps only in-frame clonotypes and omits some of them. The table includes under 250,000 clones, around 81% detected once. This CDR3 contains 14 residues. Germline V gives CDR1 KGHSH, CDR2 LQKENI. The germline V and J ends were trimmed by 3 bases and 1 base, with 7 bases remaining between them. The sample taken for sequencing was peripheral blood. This rearrangement joins TRBV18 to TRBJ1-5; D ambiguous. The source of this sequence is a woman in her 70s with acute or convalescent COVID-19. CDR3 nucleotides: TGTGCCAGCTCACCTGAGTCCAGCAATCAGCCCCAGCATTTT. Amino acid sequence: CASSPESSNQPQHF.